The clone carrying this T cell receptor beta chain appeared a single time. The table came from immunoSEQ multiplex PCR; TCRdb's copy has only in-frame clones and leaves some out. The profile covers around 13,000 clones, with 93% appearing a single time and around 4% taken by the ten largest. The data were taken from a study of graft-versus-host responses after intestinal transplantation. The sample was PBMCs, taken 950 to 1,200 days after intestinal transplantation. The receptor comes from a human patient who received an intestinal transplant, so some T cells may come from the graft donor.

DNA for the CDR3: TGTGCCATCAGTGAGTCGAAACTATCGGACACCGGGGAGCTGTTTTTT. Translated: CAISESKLSDTGELFF. The J gene is TRBJ2-2, the V gene TRBV10-3; D gene uncertain. The CDR3 is made up of 16 amino acids. The V end was cut by 0 bases, the J end by 3 bases, with 11 bases between. Germline-derived CDR1 and CDR2 are ENHRY and SYGVKD.